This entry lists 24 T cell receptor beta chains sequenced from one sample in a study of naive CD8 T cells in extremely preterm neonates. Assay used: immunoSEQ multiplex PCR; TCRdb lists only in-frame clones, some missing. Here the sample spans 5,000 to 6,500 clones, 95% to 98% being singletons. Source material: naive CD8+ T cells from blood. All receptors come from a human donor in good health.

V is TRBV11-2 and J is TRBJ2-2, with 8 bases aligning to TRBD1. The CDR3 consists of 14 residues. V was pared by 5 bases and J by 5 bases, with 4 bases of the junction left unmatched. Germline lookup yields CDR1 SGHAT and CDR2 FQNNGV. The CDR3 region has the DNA TGTGCCAGCAGCCACAGGGGGTATACCGGGGAGCTGTTTTTT. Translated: CASSHRGYTGELFF.

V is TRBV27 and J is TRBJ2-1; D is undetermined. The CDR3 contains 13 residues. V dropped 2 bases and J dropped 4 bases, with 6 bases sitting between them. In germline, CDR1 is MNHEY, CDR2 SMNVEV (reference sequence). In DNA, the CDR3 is TGTGCCAGCAGTTTAACAGATTACAATGAGCAGTTCTTC. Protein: CASSLTDYNEQFF.

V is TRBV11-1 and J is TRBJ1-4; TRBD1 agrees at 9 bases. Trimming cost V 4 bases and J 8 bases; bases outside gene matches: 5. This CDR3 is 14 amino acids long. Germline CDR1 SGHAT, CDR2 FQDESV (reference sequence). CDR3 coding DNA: TGTGCCAGCAGCTCAACAGGGGGCGGCGAAAAACTGTTTTTT. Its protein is CASSSTGGGEKLFF.

For the CDR3, the DNA is TGTGCCAGCAGCTCCAGGACTAGCGGGAGGGTTGTTGCCAATGAGCAGTTCTTC. Translated: CASSSRTSGRVVANEQFF. This sequence joins TRBV5-4 and TRBJ2-1; 15 positions agree with TRBD2. J gave up 6 bases and V 3 bases, and 10 bases lay outside the gene matches. Germline V gene lookup returns CDR1 SGHNT and CDR2 YYREEE (reference sequence). The CDR3 runs to 18 residues.

The CDR3 loop reads CASSFLANIDTQYF. CDR3 nucleotides: TGTGCCAGCAGTTTTTTGGCAAATATAGATACGCAGTATTTT. The chain has TRBV27 and TRBJ2-3; D gene ambiguous. V was clipped by 3 bases and J by 5 bases, with 12 bases between them. This CDR3 region has 14 residues. Germline-derived CDR1 and CDR2 are MNHEY and SMNVEV (reference sequence).

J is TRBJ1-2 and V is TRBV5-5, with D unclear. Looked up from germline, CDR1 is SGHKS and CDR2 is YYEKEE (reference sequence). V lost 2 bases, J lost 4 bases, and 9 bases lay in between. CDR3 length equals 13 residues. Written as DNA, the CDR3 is TGTGCCAGCAGCTTTGCCAGCGGCTATGGCTACACCTTC. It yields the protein CASSFASGYGYTF.

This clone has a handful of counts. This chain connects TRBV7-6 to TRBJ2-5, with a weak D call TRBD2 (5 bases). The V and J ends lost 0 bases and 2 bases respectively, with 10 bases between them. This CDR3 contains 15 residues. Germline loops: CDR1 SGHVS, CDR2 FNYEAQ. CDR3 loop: CASSLAPSGQETQYF. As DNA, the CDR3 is TGTGCCAGCAGCTTAGCGCCCTCGGGGCAAGAGACCCAGTACTTC.

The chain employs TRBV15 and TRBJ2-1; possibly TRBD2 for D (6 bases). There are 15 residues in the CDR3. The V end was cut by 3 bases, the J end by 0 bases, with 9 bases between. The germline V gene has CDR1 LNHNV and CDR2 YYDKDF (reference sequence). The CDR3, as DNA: TGTGCCACCAGCAGTCGGGGGAGCTCCTACAATGAGCAGTTCTTC. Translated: CATSSRGSSYNEQFF. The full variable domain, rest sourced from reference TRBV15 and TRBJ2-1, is DAMVIQNPRYQVTQFGKPVTLSCSQTLNHNVMYWYQQKSSQAPKLLFHYYDKDFNNEADTPDNFQSRRPNTSFCFLDIRSPGLGDTAMYLCATSSRGSSYNEQFFGPGTRLTVL.

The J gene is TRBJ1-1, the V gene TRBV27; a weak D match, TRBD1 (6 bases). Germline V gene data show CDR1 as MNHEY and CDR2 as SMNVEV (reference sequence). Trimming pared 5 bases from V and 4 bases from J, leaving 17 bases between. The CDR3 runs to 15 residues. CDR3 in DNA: TGTGCCAGCAGTGACGATCCAGGGGTGGGCACTGAAGCTTTCTTT. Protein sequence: CASSDDPGVGTEAFF.

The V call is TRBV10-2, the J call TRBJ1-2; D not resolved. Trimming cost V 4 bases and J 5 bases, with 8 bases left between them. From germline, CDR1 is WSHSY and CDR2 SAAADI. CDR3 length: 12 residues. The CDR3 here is CASSVRGYGYTF. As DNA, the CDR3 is TGCGCCAGCAGTGTCCGGGGATATGGCTACACCTTC.

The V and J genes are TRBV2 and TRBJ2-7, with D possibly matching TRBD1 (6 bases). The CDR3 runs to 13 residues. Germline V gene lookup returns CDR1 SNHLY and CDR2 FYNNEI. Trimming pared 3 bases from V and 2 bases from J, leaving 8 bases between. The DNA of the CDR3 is TGTGCCAGCAGTGACAGGGGCCCCTACGAGCAGTACGTC. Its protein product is CASSDRGPYEQYV.

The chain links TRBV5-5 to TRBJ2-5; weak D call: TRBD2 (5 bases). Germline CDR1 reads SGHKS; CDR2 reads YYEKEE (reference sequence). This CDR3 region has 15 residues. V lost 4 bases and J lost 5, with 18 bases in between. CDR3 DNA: TGTGCCAGCAGCAAACCTCACCGGGGTTTGGAGACCCAGTACTTC. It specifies CASSKPHRGLETQYF.

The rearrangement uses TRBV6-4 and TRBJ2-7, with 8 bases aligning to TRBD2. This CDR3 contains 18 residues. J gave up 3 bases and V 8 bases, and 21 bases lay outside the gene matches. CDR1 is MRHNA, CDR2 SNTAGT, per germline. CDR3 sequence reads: CASLPETPPGTRIYEQYV. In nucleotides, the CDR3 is TGTGCCAGCCTACCTGAAACCCCCCCCGGGACTAGAATCTACGAGCAGTACGTC.

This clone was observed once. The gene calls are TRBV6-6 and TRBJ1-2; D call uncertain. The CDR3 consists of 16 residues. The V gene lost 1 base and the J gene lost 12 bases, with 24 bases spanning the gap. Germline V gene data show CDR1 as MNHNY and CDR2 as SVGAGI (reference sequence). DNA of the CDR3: TGTGCCAGCAGTTACTATCAGGCCCTCCATTACGAGCTCGACACCTTC. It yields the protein CASSYYQALHYELDTF.

This CDR3 reads CASSLGLASYNEQFF. CDR3 coding DNA: TGTGCCAGCAGCTTAGGACTAGCATCCTACAATGAGCAGTTCTTC. This sequence joins TRBV11-2 and TRBJ2-1; 7 bases map to TRBD2. This CDR3 is built from 15 residues. V dropped 1 base and J dropped 1; count of bases not matched to a gene: 1. CDR1 SGHAT and CDR2 FQNNGV come from the germline V gene.

The CDR3 nucleotides read TGTGCCAGTAGTATGAGCAGGGGCGGGTACTACGAGCAGTACTTC. Its translation is CASSMSRGGYYEQYF. The rearrangement uses TRBV19 and TRBJ2-7, with D possibly matching TRBD1 (6 bases). The CDR3 is 15 residues long. V dropped 3 bases and J dropped 3 bases, with 15 bases sitting between them. Germline V gives CDR1 LNHDA, CDR2 SQIVND (reference sequence).

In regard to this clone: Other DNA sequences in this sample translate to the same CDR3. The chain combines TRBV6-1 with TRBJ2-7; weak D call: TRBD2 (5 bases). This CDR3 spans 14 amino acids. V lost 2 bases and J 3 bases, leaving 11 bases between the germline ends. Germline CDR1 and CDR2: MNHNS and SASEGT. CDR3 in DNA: TGTGCCAGCAGTGAAATTCGGGGTTACTACGAGCAGTACGTC. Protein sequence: CASSEIRGYYEQYV.

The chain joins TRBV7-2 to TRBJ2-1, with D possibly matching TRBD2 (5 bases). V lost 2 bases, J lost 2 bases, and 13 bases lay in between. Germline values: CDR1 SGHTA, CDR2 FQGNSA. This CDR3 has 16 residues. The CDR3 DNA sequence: TGTGCCAGCAGCTTATACAGCGGAACACCCTACAATGAGCAGTTCTTC. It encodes CASSLYSGTPYNEQFF.

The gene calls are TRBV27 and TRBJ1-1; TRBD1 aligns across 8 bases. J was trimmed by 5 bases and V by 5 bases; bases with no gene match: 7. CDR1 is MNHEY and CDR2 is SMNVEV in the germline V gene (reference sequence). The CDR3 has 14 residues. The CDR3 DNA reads TGTGCCAGCAGTGCAGGGACAGGCTTAACTGAAGCTTTCTTT. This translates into CASSAGTGLTEAFF.

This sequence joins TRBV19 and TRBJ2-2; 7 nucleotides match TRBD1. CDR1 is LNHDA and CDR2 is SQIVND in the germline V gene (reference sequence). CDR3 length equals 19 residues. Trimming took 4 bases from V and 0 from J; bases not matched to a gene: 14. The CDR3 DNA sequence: TGTGCCAGTAGTAGCCTCAACTTACAGGGGTCCCCGAACACCGGGGAGCTGTTTTTT. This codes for CASSSLNLQGSPNTGELFF.

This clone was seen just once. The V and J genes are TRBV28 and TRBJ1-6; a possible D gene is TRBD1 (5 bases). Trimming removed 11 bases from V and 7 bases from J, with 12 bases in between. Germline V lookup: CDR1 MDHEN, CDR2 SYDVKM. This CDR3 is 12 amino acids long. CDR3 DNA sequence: TGTGCCGTAGGGGATTGGAATTCACCCCTCCACTTT. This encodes CAVGDWNSPLHF.

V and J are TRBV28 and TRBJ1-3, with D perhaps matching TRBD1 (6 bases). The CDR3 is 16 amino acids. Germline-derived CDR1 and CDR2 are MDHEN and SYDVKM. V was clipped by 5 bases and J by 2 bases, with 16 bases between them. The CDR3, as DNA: TGTGCCAGCAGTCCGCATACAGGGAGCCCTGGAAACACCATATATTTT. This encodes CASSPHTGSPGNTIYF.

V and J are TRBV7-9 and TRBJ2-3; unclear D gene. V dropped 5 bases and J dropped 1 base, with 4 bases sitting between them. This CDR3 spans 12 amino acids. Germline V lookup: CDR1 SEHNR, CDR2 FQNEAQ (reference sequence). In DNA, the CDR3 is TGTGCCAGCAGCCCGGGCACAGATACGCAGTATTTT. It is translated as CASSPGTDTQYF.

The CDR3 bases are TGTGCCAGCAGCCAGGGGGTCTATGGCTACACCTTC. Encoded protein: CASSQGVYGYTF. The chain has TRBV6-5 and TRBJ1-2; TRBD1 agrees at 7 bases. This CDR3 contains 12 residues. The V gene end was trimmed by 6 bases and the J gene end by 4 bases; junction bases not matched to a gene: 2. Germline V gene data show CDR1 as MNHEY and CDR2 as SVGAGI.